The 5 T cell receptor beta chains below all came from one sample that was sequenced in a study of radiation and T cells in renal cell carcinoma. Sequencing used immunoSEQ multiplex PCR; TCRdb keeps in-frame clones, though not all of them. The sample lists around 140,000 clones, over 80% occurring once. Specified time point: baseline pretreatment blood. Treatment noted: 15 Gy SBRT to primary tumor, nephrectomy 4 weeks later. Source: blood, taken from a patient whose treatment included radiotherapy and nephrectomy. These receptors originate from a woman between 50 and 59 years old with renal cell carcinoma.

The chain is built from TRBV5-1 and TRBJ2-5, with D perhaps assigned TRBD1 or TRBD2 (5 bases each). CDR3 length equals 14 residues. Germline lookup yields CDR1 SGHRS and CDR2 YFSETQ. V shed 4 bases and J shed 5 bases, with 15 bases lying between them. The CDR3 DNA sequence: TGCGCCAGCAGCACGGGGCCAGGGCGGGAGACCCAGTACTTC. Residues: CASSTGPGRETQYF. The full variable domain, with the rest looked up from reference TRBV5-1 and TRBJ2-5, is KAGVTQTPRYLIKTRGQQVTLSCSPISGHRSVSWYQQTPGQGLQFLFEYFSETQRNKGNFPGRFSGRQFSNSRSEMNVSTLELGDSALYLCASSTGPGRETQYFGPGTRLLVL.

The rearrangement links TRBV11-2 to TRBJ2-5; either TRBD1 or TRBD2 may supply D (5 bases each). CDR1 is SGHAT and CDR2 is FQNNGV in the germline V gene. V lost 1 base and J 3 bases, leaving 9 bases between the germline ends. The CDR3 length is 14 residues. The DNA for the CDR3 is TGTGCCAGCAGCTTAGCCGGGGCAGAAGAGACCCAGTACTTC. The encoded protein is CASSLAGAEETQYF.

The CDR3 is CATSRDRGDTGELFF. The CDR3 DNA is TGTGCCACCAGCAGAGATCGTGGGGACACCGGGGAGCTGTTTTTT. This sequence joins TRBV15 and TRBJ2-2, with D uncertain. Germline V CDR1 and CDR2: LNHNV, YYDKDF (reference sequence). Trimming pared 0 bases from V and 3 bases from J, leaving 8 bases between. CDR3 length: 15 amino acids.

The V and J genes are TRBV9 and TRBJ2-5; D remains ambiguous. Germline CDR1 SGDLS, CDR2 YYNGEE. This CDR3 region has 14 residues. Trimming took off 4 bases at V and 5 bases at J, with 15 bases between the two ends. CDR3 coding DNA: TGTGCCAGCAGCCTTCGCCCGGACGGGGAGACCCAGTACTTC. The encoded protein is CASSLRPDGETQYF. The full variable domain, rest sourced from reference TRBV9 and TRBJ2-5, is DSGVTQTPKHLITATGQRVTLRCSPRSGDLSVYWYQQSLDQGLQFLIQYYNGEERAKGNILERFSAQQFPDLHSELNLSSLELGDSALYFCASSLRPDGETQYFGPGTRLLVL.

About this clone itself: One end of the junction is discordant with germline, which a read error may explain. The chain is built from TRBV5-5 and TRBJ2-7; 11 nucleotides align to TRBD1. CDR1 is SGHKS and CDR2 is YYEKEE in the germline V gene (reference sequence). The CDR3 sequence is 16 residues long. The chain's CDR3 is CTSAVGQGASIGEQYF. In DNA, the CDR3 is TGTACCAGCGCCGTAGGACAGGGGGCTTCTATTGGCGAGCAGTACTTC.